This T cell receptor (beta chain) originates from a study of blood T cell repertoires in COVID-19. Background on the study: From the United States, Italy and Spain came samples of acute and convalescent COVID-19. T cells, B-cell-depleted T cells, or PBMCs provided the cDNA or gDNA that served as material.

Germline V lookup: CDR1 MGHDK, CDR2 SYGVNS. The trim removed 6 bases at V and 10 bases at J, leaving 15 bases unmatched. CDR3 length equals 17 residues. In the original processing: Scientists estimated how many nucleated cells there were by amplifying reference gene primers. The assay was immunoSEQ multiplex PCR, and TCRdb's table has in-frame clones only and misses some. Clonal size and the V and J genes are those of that table, whereas D and trimming came from the DNA. The sample shows about 110,000 clones, over 65% of them seen only once. The clonotype was recovered from a woman of 80 years or more with acute or convalescent COVID-19. The gene calls are TRBV25-1 and TRBJ1-6; TRBD1 aligns across 10 bases. Sequencing was done on a sample of peripheral blood. The CDR3, as DNA: TGTGCCAGCAGAGAGGGACAGGGGTTGAATAGTTTCTCACCCCTCCACTTT. Protein: CASREGQGLNSFSPLHF.